Each of the 21 T cell receptor beta chains below was sequenced from the same sample in a study of cytomegalovirus exposure and HLA in healthy donors. PCR employed 60 Vbeta and 13 Jbeta primers. Clones were sequenced by immunoSEQ multiplex PCR, and TCRdb holds only the in-frame ones, with some missing. The sample carries around 200,000 clones, roughly 75% recorded once. The sample was PBMCs. These receptors were taken from a man under 40 in good health and CMV-seropositive.

The V gene is TRBV6-5, the J gene TRBJ2-1; TRBD2 might be the D (5 bases). The CDR3 totals 14 residues. V lost 7 bases and J lost 1, with 11 bases in between. From germline, CDR1 is MNHEY and CDR2 SVGAGI. CDR3: CASNPRRSYNEQFF. The DNA for the CDR3 is TGTGCCAGCAATCCCCGGAGGTCCTACAATGAGCAGTTCTTC.

The chain couples TRBV19 to TRBJ2-7, with D perhaps TRBD2 (6 bases). Trimming stripped 5 bases from V and 3 bases from J, with 14 bases between. Germline V gives CDR1 LNHDA, CDR2 SQIVND (reference sequence). This CDR3 has 14 residues. CDR3 residues: CASSARLGYYEQYF. The CDR3 DNA reads as TGTGCCAGTAGTGCCCGACTAGGGTACTACGAGCAGTACTTC. Looking up the rest from reference TRBV19 and TRBJ2-7 gives the full variable domain: DGGITQSPKYLFRKEGQNVTLSCEQNLNHDAMYWYRQDPGQGLRLIYYSQIVNDFQKGDIAEGYSVSREKKESFPLTVTSAQKNPTAFYLCASSARLGYYEQYFGPGTRLTVT.

CDR3 in amino acids: CASMSKGGGQGYNEQFF. The DNA of the CDR3 is TGTGCCAGCATGTCGAAGGGGGGGGGACAGGGATACAATGAGCAGTTCTTC. The gene calls are TRBV27 and TRBJ2-1, with 9 bases matching TRBD1. This CDR3 has 17 amino acids. Germline CDR1 reads MNHEY; CDR2 reads SMNVEV (reference sequence). The J segment lost 4 bases and the V segment lost 7 bases, leaving 14 bases of the junction unmatched.

The chain recombines TRBV27 with TRBJ2-1, with 10 bases fitting TRBD2. The ends lost 6 bases at V and 2 bases at J; junction bases unmatched: 28. There are 23 residues in the CDR3. Germline-derived CDR1 and CDR2 are MNHEY and SMNVEV (reference sequence). CDR3 coding DNA: TGTGCCAGCAGAATTAGGACTAGCGGATGGAATCTCTGTTATGGCCCAACCTACAATGAGCAGTTCTTC. Translation: CASRIRTSGWNLCYGPTYNEQFF.

The rearrangement links TRBV2 to TRBJ2-2; D call uncertain. This CDR3 comprises 12 residues. Trimming took off 7 bases at V and 7 bases at J, with 10 bases between the two ends. CDR1 SNHLY and CDR2 FYNNEI come from the germline V gene. Written as DNA, the CDR3 is TGTGCCAGCACCCTAGGCGGCGGGGAGCTGTTTTTT. Its protein product is CASTLGGGELFF. Supplemented by reference TRBV2 and TRBJ2-2, the full variable domain reads EPEVTQTPSHQVTQMGQEVILRCVPISNHLYFYWYRQILGQKVEFLVSFYNNEISEKSEIFDDQFSVERPDGSNFTLKIRSTKLEDSAMYFCASTLGGGELFFGEGSRLTVL.

The V call is TRBV5-1, the J call TRBJ1-2, with 11 bases fitting TRBD1. CDR1 is SGHRS and CDR2 is YFSETQ in the germline V gene. The CDR3 is 15 amino acids. V was pared by 4 bases and J by 6 bases, with 8 bases of the junction left unmatched. CDR3 nucleotide sequence: TGCGCCAGCAGCATACGGACAGGGGGCAGCGATGGCTACACCTTC. It translates to CASSIRTGGSDGYTF.

The J gene is TRBJ2-7, the V gene TRBV7-9; no clear D. Deletions cut 8 bases from V and 7 bases from J, with 12 bases between. Germline CDR1 and CDR2: SEHNR and FQNEAQ (reference sequence). The CDR3 is 11 residues long. CDR3 region: CASGPEWEQYF. The CDR3 bases are TGTGCCAGCGGGCCCGAGTGGGAGCAGTACTTC.

The chain carries TRBV15 and TRBJ2-5, with D possibly TRBD2 on 5 matching bases. The V gene lost 6 bases and the J gene lost 4 bases, with 9 bases spanning the gap. From germline, CDR1 is LNHNV and CDR2 YYDKDF (reference sequence). The CDR3 length is 12 residues. Here the CDR3 DNA reads TGTGCCACCAGGCAAGGGAGAGAGACCCAGTACTTC. Translated: CATRQGRETQYF.

Only one count was recorded for this clone. The J gene is TRBJ2-2, the V gene TRBV9; 7 bases line up with TRBD2. With 4 bases clipped from V and 14 bases from J, the junction kept 17 bases outside the gene matches. This CDR3 region has 15 residues. Germline CDR1 reads SGDLS; CDR2 reads YYNGEE. CDR3 residues: CASSPGGLPTLPLFF. CDR3 nucleotides: TGTGCCAGCAGCCCCGGGGGACTACCCACCCTCCCACTGTTTTTT.

This clone was recorded once. V usage is TRBV28 and J usage is TRBJ1-5, with TRBD1 matching over 7 bases. This CDR3 spans 14 amino acids. After removal of 7 bases from V and 6 bases from J, the junction contained 9 bases not matched to a gene. Germline CDR1 is MDHEN and CDR2 is SYDVKM. CDR3 protein: CASNRGQVSQPQHF. DNA for the CDR3: TGTGCCAGCAACCGTGGACAGGTCAGTCAGCCCCAGCATTTT.

The V call is TRBV7-2, the J call TRBJ2-1; possibly TRBD2 for D (5 bases). Germline V lookup: CDR1 SGHTA, CDR2 FQGNSA. The CDR3 length is 15 residues. Between the trimmed V and J ends, which lost 3 bases and 7 bases, there was a span of 16 bases. The CDR3 DNA reads TGTGCCAGCAGCTTGTGGGAAGGTCGGAGGAATGAGCAGTTCTTC. Protein sequence: CASSLWEGRRNEQFF.

The rearrangement joins TRBV6-1 to TRBJ2-1; 9 bases agree with TRBD2. The CDR3 covers 16 residues. The germline CDR1 and CDR2 sequences are MNHNS and SASEGT. With 2 bases clipped from V and 5 bases from J, the junction kept 7 bases outside the gene matches. Here the CDR3 reads CASSEMTSGAHNEQFF. The CDR3, as DNA: TGTGCCAGCAGTGAAATGACTAGCGGAGCCCACAATGAGCAGTTCTTC.

As for this clone: One end of the junction is discordant with germline, which a read error may explain. The rearrangement joins TRBV6-5 to TRBJ1-1; D perhaps matches TRBD1 (5 bases). Germline V CDR1 and CDR2: MNHEY, SVGAGI. This CDR3 spans 14 amino acids. The CDR3 region is CACRAGQGGTEAFF. The CDR3 nucleotides are TGTGCCTGCAGGGCGGGGCAGGGCGGCACTGAAGCTTTCTTT.

The chain employs TRBV5-1 and TRBJ1-1; D might be TRBD1 (6 bases). V lost 6 bases to trimming and J lost 10 bases, with 19 bases between them. Germline CDR1 and CDR2: SGHRS and YFSETQ. This CDR3 region has 13 residues. CDR3 sequence: CASTRGWEGRAFF. CDR3 sequence (DNA): TGCGCCAGCACGAGGGGGTGGGAGGGTCGAGCTTTCTTT.

The chain carries TRBV7-6 and TRBJ2-2; no firm D call. The CDR3 loop spans 15 amino acids. Per the germline V gene, CDR1 is SGHVS and CDR2 is FNYEAQ. V lost 0 bases to trimming and J lost 4 bases, with 9 bases between them. The DNA of the CDR3 is TGTGCCAGCAGCTTAGCGCAGGTCGCCACCGGGGAGCTGTTTTTT. It translates to CASSLAQVATGELFF.

The rearrangement uses TRBV9 and TRBJ1-4, with a weak D call TRBD1 (5 bases). Germline V gene sequence: CDR1 SGDLS, CDR2 YYNGEE. V was shortened by 4 bases and J by 6 bases, with 16 bases between the two germline ends. The CDR3 spans 15 residues. The CDR3 loop is CASSPRGWGDEKLFF. DNA for the CDR3: TGTGCCAGCAGCCCCCGGGGGTGGGGTGATGAAAAACTGTTTTTT.

The chain joins TRBV30 to TRBJ1-2; TRBD1 is a possible D gene (6 bases). The V end was cut by 1 base, the J end by 5 bases, with 11 bases between. Looked up from germline, CDR1 is GTSNPN and CDR2 is SVGIG (reference sequence). CDR3 length equals 13 residues. The CDR3 loop reads CAWSATGQYGYTF. CDR3 nucleotide sequence: TGTGCCTGGAGTGCCACTGGACAGTATGGCTACACCTTC.

Comment on this clone: This sample also contains other DNA sequences that code for the same CDR3. The chain uses TRBV5-1 and TRBJ2-3, with D perhaps TRBD1 (6 bases). Germline CDR1 reads SGHRS; CDR2 reads YFSETQ. Between the trimmed V and J ends, which lost 2 bases and 3 bases, there was a span of 7 bases. CDR3 size: 13 residues. The CDR3 DNA reads TGCGCCAGCAGCTTACAGGGTACAGATACGCAGTATTTT. Protein product: CASSLQGTDTQYF.

With regard to this clone: At one end the junction does not follow the germline gene, possibly because of a read error. This sequence joins TRBV4-2 and TRBJ1-4; the match to TRBD1 covers 9 bases. The CDR3 consists of 17 residues. The V gene's germline CDR1 is LGHNA and CDR2 YNFKEQ. The CDR3 reads CANSQDGTGLTNEKLFF. DNA of the CDR3: TGTGCCAACAGCCAAGATGGGACAGGGTTAACTAATGAAAAACTGTTTTTT.

The CDR3 is CASSLTGTSYEQYF. The CDR3 DNA sequence: TGCGCCAGCAGCTTGACAGGGACCTCCTACGAGCAGTACTTC. This chain joins TRBV5-1 and TRBJ2-7; D possibly corresponds to TRBD1 (6 bases). Germline CDR1 reads SGHRS; CDR2 reads YFSETQ. The CDR3 length is 14 residues. The V end was cut by 1 base, the J end by 0 bases, with 8 bases between.

This chain joins TRBV4-3 and TRBJ2-7; the match to TRBD1 covers 9 bases. Per the germline V gene, CDR1 is LGHNA and CDR2 is YSLEER. V lost 3 bases, J lost 7 bases, and 10 bases stayed unmatched. The CDR3 consists of 15 residues. The chain's CDR3 is CASSHPGQGTGEQYF. DNA of the CDR3: TGCGCCAGCAGCCACCCCGGACAGGGGACGGGGGAGCAGTACTTC.